This T cell receptor (beta chain) was recovered during a study of regulatory T cells in long-lasting Graves disease. In its sample, this clonotype was seen many times. Library construction for TCR beta used iRepertoire HTBI primers and Arm-PCR of CDR3 regions. TCRdb reanalysed the multiplex PCR reads using MiXCR and keeps one entry per CDR3 protein. Found here are hundreds of thousands of distinct CDR3 sequences, 13% of them singletons; the top ten hold roughly a tenth. Specified time point: newly diagnosed GD, antithyroid drugs for less than 3 months. PBMC RNA was the source of the TCR library. The V gene end was trimmed by 6 bases and the J gene end by 5 bases; junction bases not matched to a gene: 12. The CDR3 totals 14 residues. Germline lookup yields CDR1 DFQATT and CDR2 SNEGSKA (reference sequence). Another study also made use of these data, one on T cells in Graves' hyperthyroidism and ophthalmopathy. That investigation notes: Stable Graves' hyperthyroidism meant no ophthalmopathy progression within 18 months.

V gene TRBV20-1 combines with J gene TRBJ2-7, with 8 bases lining up with TRBD1. This specimen was peripheral blood mononuclear cells (PBMCs), taken at new diagnosis, from a patient treated with antithyroid drugs. This receptor was obtained from a man aged 25 to 45 with Graves disease. The CDR3 is CSALSDRVIHEQYF. The DNA for the CDR3 is TGCAGTGCCCTCTCGGACAGGGTGATCCACGAGCAGTACTTC.